This T cell receptor beta chain is from a study of technical replicates of blood from a few donors. Generated by immunoSEQ multiplex PCR, the TCRdb table keeps only in-frame clones and is missing some. Of about 79,000 clones in the sample, 80% to 95% were seen once. The germline V and J ends were trimmed by 2 bases and 7 bases, with 18 bases remaining between them. This CDR3 has 15 residues. The sequencing sample was made of T cells isolated from PBMCs. This rearrangement joins TRBV6-7 to TRBJ2-7; no firm D call. TRBV6-7 is annotated as an ORF whose role is uncertain. The origin of this receptor is a human donor in good health. Some clones in this sample may be carry-over from other donors' samples. The CDR3 region has the DNA TGTGCCAGCAGTTACACCCATAAACGGAGAAAGGAGCAGTACTTC. Translation: CASSYTHKRRKEQYF.